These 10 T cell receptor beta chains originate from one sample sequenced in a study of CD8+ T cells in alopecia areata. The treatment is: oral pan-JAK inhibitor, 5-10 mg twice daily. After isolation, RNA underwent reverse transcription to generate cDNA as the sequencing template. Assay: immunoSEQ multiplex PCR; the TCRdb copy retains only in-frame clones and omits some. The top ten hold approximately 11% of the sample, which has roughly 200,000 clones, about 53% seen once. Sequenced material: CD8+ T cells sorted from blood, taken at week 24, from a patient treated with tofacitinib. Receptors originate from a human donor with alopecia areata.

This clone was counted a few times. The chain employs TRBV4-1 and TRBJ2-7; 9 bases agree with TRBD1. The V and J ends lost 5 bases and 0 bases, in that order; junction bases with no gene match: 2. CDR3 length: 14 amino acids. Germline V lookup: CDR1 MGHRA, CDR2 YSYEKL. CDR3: CASSGQGSSYEQYF. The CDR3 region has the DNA TGCGCCAGCAGCGGACAGGGGAGCTCCTACGAGCAGTACTTC.

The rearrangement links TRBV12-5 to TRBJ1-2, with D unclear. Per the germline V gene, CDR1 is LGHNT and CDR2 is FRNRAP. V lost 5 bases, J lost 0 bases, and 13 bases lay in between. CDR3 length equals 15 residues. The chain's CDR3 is CASGPQEGSNYGYTF. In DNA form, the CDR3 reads TGTGCTAGTGGTCCGCAGGAGGGCTCTAACTATGGCTACACCTTC.

The CDR3 bases are TGTGCCAGCAGCTTGGGGACTGTACTTGCAACTAATGAAAAACTGTTTTTT. It is translated as CASSLGTVLATNEKLFF. The chain is built from TRBV5-6 and TRBJ1-4; D uncertain. Deletions cut 0 bases from V and 0 bases from J, with 12 bases between. CDR3 size: 17 residues. Germline lookup yields CDR1 SGHDT and CDR2 YYEEEE.

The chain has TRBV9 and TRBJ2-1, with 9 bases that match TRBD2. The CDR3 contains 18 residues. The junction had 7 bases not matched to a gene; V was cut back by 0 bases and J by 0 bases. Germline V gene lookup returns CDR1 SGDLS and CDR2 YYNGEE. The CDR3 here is CASSVDGAGGLSYNEQFF. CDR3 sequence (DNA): TGTGCCAGCAGCGTAGACGGAGCGGGGGGCCTCTCCTACAATGAGCAGTTCTTC.

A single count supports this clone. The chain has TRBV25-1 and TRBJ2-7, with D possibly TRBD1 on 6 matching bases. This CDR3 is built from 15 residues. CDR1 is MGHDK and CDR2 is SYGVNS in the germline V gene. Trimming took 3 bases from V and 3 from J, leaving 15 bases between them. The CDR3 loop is CASSDVQGGVYEQYF. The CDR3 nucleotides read TGTGCCAGCAGTGACGTACAGGGTGGCGTCTACGAGCAGTACTTC.

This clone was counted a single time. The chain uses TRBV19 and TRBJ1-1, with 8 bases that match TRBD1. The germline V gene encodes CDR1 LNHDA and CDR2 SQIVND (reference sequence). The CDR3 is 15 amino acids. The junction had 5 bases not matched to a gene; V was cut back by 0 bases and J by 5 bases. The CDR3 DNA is TGTGCCAGTAGTATAGACCTAGACAGGGGAACTGAAGCTTTCTTT. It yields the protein CASSIDLDRGTEAFF.

The CDR3 coding sequence is TGTGCCAGCAGCGACAGGGCAGACGAAAAACTGTTTTTT. Translating gives CASSDRADEKLFF. V is TRBV9 and J is TRBJ1-4, with a tentative D call TRBD1 (6 bases). The CDR3 runs to 13 residues. The germline CDR1 and CDR2 sequences are SGDLS and YYNGEE. V was clipped by 3 bases and J by 8 bases, with 11 bases between them. The variable domain in full, completed from reference TRBV9 and TRBJ1-4, reads DSGVTQTPKHLITATGQRVTLRCSPRSGDLSVYWYQQSLDQGLQFLIQYYNGEERAKGNILERFSAQQFPDLHSELNLSSLELGDSALYFCASSDRADEKLFFGSGTQLSVL.

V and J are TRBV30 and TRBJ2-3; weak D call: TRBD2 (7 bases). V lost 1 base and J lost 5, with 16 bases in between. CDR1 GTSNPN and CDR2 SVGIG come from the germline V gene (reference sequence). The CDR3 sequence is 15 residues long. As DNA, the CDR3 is TGTGCCTGGAGTGCGACTCGGGGGGCCGAAGATACGCAGTATTTT. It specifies CAWSATRGAEDTQYF.

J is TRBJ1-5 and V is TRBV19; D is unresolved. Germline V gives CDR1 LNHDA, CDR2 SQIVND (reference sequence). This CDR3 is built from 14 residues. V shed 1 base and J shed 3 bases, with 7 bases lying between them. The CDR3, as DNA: TGTGCCAGTAGTATAGTCAGTATCAATCAGCCCCAGCATTTT. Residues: CASSIVSINQPQHF.

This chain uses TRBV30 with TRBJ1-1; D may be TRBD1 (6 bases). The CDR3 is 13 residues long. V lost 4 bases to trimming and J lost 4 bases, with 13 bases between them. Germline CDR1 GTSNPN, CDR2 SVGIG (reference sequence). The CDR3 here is CAWTGGLVTEAFF. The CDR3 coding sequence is TGTGCCTGGACCGGGGGGCTGGTCACTGAAGCTTTCTTT.